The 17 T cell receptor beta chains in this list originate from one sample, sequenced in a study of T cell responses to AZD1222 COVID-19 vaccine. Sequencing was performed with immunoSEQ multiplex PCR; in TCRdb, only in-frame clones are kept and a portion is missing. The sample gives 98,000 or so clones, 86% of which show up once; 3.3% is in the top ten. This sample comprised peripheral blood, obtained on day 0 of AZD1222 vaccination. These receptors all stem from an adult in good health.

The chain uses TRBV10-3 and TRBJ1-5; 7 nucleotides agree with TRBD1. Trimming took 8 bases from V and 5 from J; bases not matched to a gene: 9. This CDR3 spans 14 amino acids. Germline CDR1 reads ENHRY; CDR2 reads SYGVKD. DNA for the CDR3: TGTGCCATCGGAAGACAGGGACACGATCAGCCCCAGCATTTT. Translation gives CAIGRQGHDQPQHF.

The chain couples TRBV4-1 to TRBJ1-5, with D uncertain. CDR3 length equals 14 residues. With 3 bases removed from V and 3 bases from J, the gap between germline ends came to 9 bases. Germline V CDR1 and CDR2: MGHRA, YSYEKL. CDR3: CASSQDGLNQPQHF. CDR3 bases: TGCGCCAGCAGCCAGGACGGACTCAATCAGCCCCAGCATTTT.

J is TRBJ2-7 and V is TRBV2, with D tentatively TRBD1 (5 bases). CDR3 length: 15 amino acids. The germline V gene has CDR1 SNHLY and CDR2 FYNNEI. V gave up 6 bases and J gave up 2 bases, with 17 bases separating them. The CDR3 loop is CASRASQALTYEQYF. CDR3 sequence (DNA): TGTGCCAGCAGAGCCTCACAGGCTCTAACCTACGAGCAGTACTTC.

As DNA, the CDR3 is TGTGCCAGCAGCTTAGTATCTCTCGGCTCCTATAATTCACCCCTCCACTTT. Its protein is CASSLVSLGSYNSPLHF. The J gene is TRBJ1-6, the V gene TRBV7-2; D uncertain. The CDR3 spans 17 residues. The germline V gene has CDR1 SGHTA and CDR2 FQGNSA. Trimming removed 1 base from V and 0 bases from J, with 10 bases in between.

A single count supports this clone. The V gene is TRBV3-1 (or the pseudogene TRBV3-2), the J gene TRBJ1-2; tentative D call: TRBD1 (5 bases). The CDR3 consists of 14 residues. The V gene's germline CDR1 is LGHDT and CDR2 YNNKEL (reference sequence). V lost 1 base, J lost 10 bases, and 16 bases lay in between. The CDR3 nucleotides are TGTGCCAGCAGCCAAGCAGGCGGAGGGGCCCCCTACACCTTC. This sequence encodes CASSQAGGGAPYTF.

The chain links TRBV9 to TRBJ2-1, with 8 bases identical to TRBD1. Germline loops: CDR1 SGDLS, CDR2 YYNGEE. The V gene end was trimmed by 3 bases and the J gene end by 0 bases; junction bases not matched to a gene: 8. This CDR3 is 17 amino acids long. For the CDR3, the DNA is TGTGCCAGCAGCGCCAGGGGACAGGCCGTCTCCTACAATGAGCAGTTCTTC. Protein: CASSARGQAVSYNEQFF. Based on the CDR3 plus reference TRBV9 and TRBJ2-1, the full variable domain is DSGVTQTPKHLITATGQRVTLRCSPRSGDLSVYWYQQSLDQGLQFLIQYYNGEERAKGNILERFSAQQFPDLHSELNLSSLELGDSALYFCASSARGQAVSYNEQFFGPGTRLTVL.

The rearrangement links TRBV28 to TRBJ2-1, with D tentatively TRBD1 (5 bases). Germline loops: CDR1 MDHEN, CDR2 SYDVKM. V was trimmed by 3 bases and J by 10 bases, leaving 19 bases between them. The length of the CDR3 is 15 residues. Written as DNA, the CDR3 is TGTGCCAGCAGTTTGCCGTCCGACAGATCTGGGGAGCAGTTCTTC. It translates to CASSLPSDRSGEQFF.

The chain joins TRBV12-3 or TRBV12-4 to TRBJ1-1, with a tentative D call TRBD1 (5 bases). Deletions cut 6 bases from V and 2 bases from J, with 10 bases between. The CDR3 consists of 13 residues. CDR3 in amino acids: CASRAQGNTEAFF. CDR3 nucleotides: TGTGCCAGCAGGGCCCAGGGAAACACTGAAGCTTTCTTT.

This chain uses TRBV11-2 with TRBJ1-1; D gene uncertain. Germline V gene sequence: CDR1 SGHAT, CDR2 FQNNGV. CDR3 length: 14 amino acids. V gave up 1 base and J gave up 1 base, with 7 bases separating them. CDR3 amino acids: CASSLGRKNTEAFF. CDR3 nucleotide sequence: TGTGCCAGCAGCTTAGGGCGGAAGAACACTGAAGCTTTCTTT. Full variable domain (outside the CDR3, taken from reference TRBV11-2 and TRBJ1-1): EAGVAQSPRYKIIEKRQSVAFWCNPISGHATLYWYQQILGQGPKLLIQFQNNGVVDDSQLPKDRFSAERLKGVDSTLKIQPAKLEDSAVYLCASSLGRKNTEAFFGQGTRLTVV.

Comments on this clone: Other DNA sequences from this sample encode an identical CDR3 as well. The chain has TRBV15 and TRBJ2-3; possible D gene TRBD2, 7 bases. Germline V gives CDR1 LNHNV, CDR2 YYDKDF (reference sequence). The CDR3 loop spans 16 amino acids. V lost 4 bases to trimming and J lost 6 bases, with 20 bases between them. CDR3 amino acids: CATSNRGGGASDTQYF. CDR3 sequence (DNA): TGTGCCACCAGCAACCGCGGTGGGGGGGCCTCTGATACGCAGTATTTT.

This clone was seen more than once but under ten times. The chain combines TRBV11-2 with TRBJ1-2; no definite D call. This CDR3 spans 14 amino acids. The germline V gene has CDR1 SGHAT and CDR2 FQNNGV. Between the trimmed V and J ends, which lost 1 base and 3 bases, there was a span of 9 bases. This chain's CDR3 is CASSLGAGDYGYTF. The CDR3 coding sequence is TGTGCCAGCAGCTTAGGGGCGGGAGACTATGGCTACACCTTC.

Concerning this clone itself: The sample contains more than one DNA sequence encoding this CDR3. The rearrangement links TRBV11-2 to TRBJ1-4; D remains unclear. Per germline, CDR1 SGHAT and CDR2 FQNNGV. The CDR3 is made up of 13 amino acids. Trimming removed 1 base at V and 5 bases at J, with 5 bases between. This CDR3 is CASSLGGNEKLFF. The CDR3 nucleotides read TGTGCCAGCAGCTTAGGAGGGAATGAAAAACTGTTTTTT.

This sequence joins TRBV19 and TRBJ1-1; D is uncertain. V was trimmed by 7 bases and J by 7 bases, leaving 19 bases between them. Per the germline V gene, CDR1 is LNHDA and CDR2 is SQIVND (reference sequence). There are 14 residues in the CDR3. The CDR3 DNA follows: TGTGCCAGTACCAGCGCGGACGGTAGCCGTGAAGCTTTCTTT. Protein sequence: CASTSADGSREAFF.

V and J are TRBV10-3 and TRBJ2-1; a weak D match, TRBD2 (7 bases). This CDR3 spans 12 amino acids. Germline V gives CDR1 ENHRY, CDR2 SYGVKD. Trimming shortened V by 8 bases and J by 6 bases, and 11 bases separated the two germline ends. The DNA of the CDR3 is TGTGCCATCCTAGGGGGGGGCAATGAGCAGTTCTTC. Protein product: CAILGGGNEQFF.

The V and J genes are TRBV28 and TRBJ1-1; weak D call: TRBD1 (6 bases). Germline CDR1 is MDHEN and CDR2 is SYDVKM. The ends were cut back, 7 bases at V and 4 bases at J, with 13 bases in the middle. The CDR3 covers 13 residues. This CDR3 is CASKRVGGTEAFF. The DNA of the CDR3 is TGTGCCAGCAAGAGAGTAGGGGGCACTGAAGCTTTCTTT.

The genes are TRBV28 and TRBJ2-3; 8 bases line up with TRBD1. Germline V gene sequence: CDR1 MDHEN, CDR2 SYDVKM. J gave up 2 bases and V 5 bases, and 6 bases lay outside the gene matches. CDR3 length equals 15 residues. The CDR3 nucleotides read TGTGCCAGCAGTACAATGGACAGGGCCACAGATACGCAGTATTTT. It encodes CASSTMDRATDTQYF.

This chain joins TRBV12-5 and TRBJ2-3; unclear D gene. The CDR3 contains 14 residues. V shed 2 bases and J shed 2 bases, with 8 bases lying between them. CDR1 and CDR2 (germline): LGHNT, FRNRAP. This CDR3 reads CASGLSLPTDTQYF. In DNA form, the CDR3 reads TGTGCTAGTGGTTTGAGTCTCCCCACAGATACGCAGTATTTT.